The 26 T cell receptor beta chains below all came from one sample that was sequenced in a study of blood T cell repertoires in COVID-19. The method was immunoSEQ multiplex PCR; TCRdb's version includes in-frame clones alone and lacks a portion of them. Seen here are under 450,000 clones, about 88% observed once, and the top ten hold 7.1%. Source material: peripheral blood. These receptors were obtained from a woman aged 55-75 years with COVID-19, enrolled during active disease.

The chain has TRBV4-2 and TRBJ1-4; D not resolved. Germline values: CDR1 LGHNA, CDR2 YNFKEQ. The CDR3 is 18 residues long. Trimming shortened V by 0 bases and J by 12 bases, and 26 bases separated the two germline ends. The CDR3 sequence is CASSQDPPDTLWIVELFF. The CDR3 DNA reads as TGTGCCAGCAGCCAAGATCCCCCAGACACGTTATGGATAGTGGAACTGTTTTTT.

This chain links TRBV2 with TRBJ1-5; 7 nucleotides agree with TRBD1. With 5 bases clipped from V and 4 bases from J, the junction kept 11 bases outside the gene matches. The CDR3 consists of 16 residues. Looked up from germline, CDR1 is SNHLY and CDR2 is FYNNEI. The CDR3: CASSSGQVGGNQPQHF. Here the CDR3 DNA reads TGTGCCAGCAGTTCCGGACAGGTCGGGGGTAATCAGCCCCAGCATTTT.

The rearrangement uses TRBV27 and TRBJ1-6, with 7 bases fitting TRBD1. The V gene end was trimmed by 2 bases and the J gene end by 11 bases; junction bases not matched to a gene: 3. CDR3 length: 13 amino acids. Germline CDR1 reads MNHEY; CDR2 reads SMNVEV (reference sequence). The CDR3 nucleotides are TGTGCCAGCAGTTTAGACAGGGTTACACCCCTCCACTTT. Translation: CASSLDRVTPLHF.

This chain connects TRBV5-4 to TRBJ2-7; D may be TRBD2 (5 bases). Trimming cost V 0 bases and J 5 bases, with 6 bases left between them. The germline gives CDR1 SGHNT, CDR2 YYREEE (reference sequence). The CDR3 has 12 amino acids. The CDR3 coding sequence is TGTGCCAGCAGCTTGGACGGGAACGAGCAGTACTTC. Its protein product is CASSLDGNEQYF.

The chain has TRBV29-1 and TRBJ2-1; D not certain. Trimming left V 6 bases short and J 4 bases short, with 13 bases between. The CDR3 is made up of 13 amino acids. Germline CDR1 SQVTM, CDR2 ANQGSEA. The CDR3 protein is CSVVVDLYNEQFF. The CDR3, as DNA: TGCAGCGTGGTGGTAGATCTGTACAATGAGCAGTTCTTC.

A single count supports this clone. The rearrangement uses TRBV9 and TRBJ2-7; 8 bases map to TRBD1. V lost 3 bases, J lost 3 bases, and 5 bases stayed unmatched. CDR3 length: 14 residues. Looked up from germline, CDR1 is SGDLS and CDR2 is YYNGEE. The CDR3: CASSASTGGYEQYF. As DNA, the CDR3 is TGTGCCAGCAGCGCGAGCACAGGGGGCTACGAGCAGTACTTC.

The chain recombines TRBV6-4 with TRBJ1-2; weak D call: TRBD1 (6 bases). CDR3 length: 17 amino acids. Germline values: CDR1 MRHNA, CDR2 SNTAGT. Trimming took 2 bases from V and 3 from J, leaving 19 bases between them. CDR3 bases: TGTGCCAGCAGTGACCAGGGGCTAGAATTTCGGGACTATGGCTACACCTTC. Translating it yields CASSDQGLEFRDYGYTF.

The chain has TRBV4-2 and TRBJ2-7, with D tentatively TRBD1 (6 bases). Trimming left V 4 bases short and J 4 bases short, with 20 bases between. The CDR3 runs to 16 residues. Germline V gives CDR1 LGHNA, CDR2 YNFKEQ. The CDR3 coding sequence is TGTGCCAGCAGCCGCTTGCACAGGGAAGAAGGTTACGAGCAGTACTTC. This codes for CASSRLHREEGYEQYF.

In this sample, this clone turned up once. The gene calls are TRBV6-5 and TRBJ1-2; D gene uncertain. This CDR3 is built from 13 residues. Germline loops: CDR1 MNHEY, CDR2 SVGAGI. V was clipped by 2 bases and J by 8 bases, with 12 bases between them. As DNA, the CDR3 is TGTGCCAGCAGTTACGACACCGGTTGGGGCTACACCTTC. Its protein is CASSYDTGWGYTF.

The chain joins TRBV5-1 to TRBJ1-3; 10 nucleotides line up with TRBD1. Trimming at V came to 0 bases and at J to 7 bases, leaving 10 bases not matched to a gene. The CDR3 runs 17 residues. Germline V gene sequence: CDR1 SGHRS, CDR2 YFSETQ. The CDR3: CASSLAGTGAMTNTIYF. The CDR3 region has the DNA TGCGCCAGCAGCTTGGCAGGGACAGGGGCCATGACGAACACCATATATTTT.

V and J are TRBV13 and TRBJ2-1; 9 nucleotides line up with TRBD1. V was clipped by 5 bases and J by 0 bases; unmatched bases: 2. The CDR3 is 15 amino acids. From germline, CDR1 is PRHDT and CDR2 FYEKMQ (reference sequence). CDR3 region: CASSGQGRSYNEQFF. In DNA, the CDR3 is TGTGCCAGCAGCGGACAGGGGCGCTCCTACAATGAGCAGTTCTTC.

This chain uses TRBV1 with TRBJ1-1; the table's D call, TRBD1, has no DNA check behind it. TRBV1 is tagged as a pseudogene. This CDR3 has 9 residues. CDR3 in amino acids: CTTGPEAFF. The CDR3 nucleotides are TGCACCACTGGGCCTGAAGCTTTCTTT.

This chain links TRBV6-6 with TRBJ1-1, with 9 positions matching TRBD1. Germline CDR1 reads MNHNY; CDR2 reads SVGAGI (reference sequence). This CDR3 contains 14 residues. After removal of 6 bases from V and 10 bases from J, the junction contained 12 bases not matched to a gene. The CDR3 is CASSPYDRGLGAFF. CDR3 sequence (DNA): TGTGCCAGCAGCCCATATGACAGGGGGTTGGGAGCTTTCTTT.

In this sample, this clone turned up a few times. The chain is built from TRBV7-8 and TRBJ1-1, with unresolved D. The V end lost 0 bases, the J end lost 6 bases, and 8 bases lay between the germline ends. CDR3 length equals 13 residues. Per germline, CDR1 SGHVS and CDR2 FQNEAQ. The CDR3, as DNA: TGTGCCAGCAGCTTAGCTTCGAGGCCTGAAGCTTTCTTT. This sequence encodes CASSLASRPEAFF.

The J gene is TRBJ1-2, the V gene TRBV27, with 7 bases identical to TRBD1. In germline, CDR1 is MNHEY, CDR2 SMNVEV (reference sequence). V was clipped by 3 bases and J by 4 bases; unmatched bases: 5. The length of the CDR3 is 14 residues. The CDR3 region has the DNA TGTGCCAGCAGTTTCGCGGGACAGCCCTATGGCTACACCTTC. Translated: CASSFAGQPYGYTF.

The V and J genes are TRBV19 and TRBJ2-2; 8 nucleotides align to TRBD2. The V gene's germline CDR1 is LNHDA and CDR2 SQIVND (reference sequence). The CDR3 loop spans 18 amino acids. With V trimmed by 9 bases and J by 4 bases, 19 bases remained unmatched. The CDR3 loop reads CASTTGAGTRALTGELFF. In DNA form, the CDR3 reads TGTGCCAGCACGACGGGGGCCGGGACTAGGGCACTCACCGGGGAGCTGTTTTTT.

The chain uses TRBV12-3 or TRBV12-4 and TRBJ2-5, with a tentative D call TRBD1 (6 bases). CDR3 length equals 13 residues. The V and J ends lost 7 bases and 4 bases respectively, with 13 bases between them. The DNA for the CDR3 is TGTGCCAGCACCAGGGGTAGCGCAGAGACCCAGTACTTC. This translates into CASTRGSAETQYF.

The chain joins TRBV7-9 to TRBJ2-5; the match to TRBD2 covers 8 bases. The V and J ends lost 2 bases and 5 bases, in that order; junction bases with no gene match: 7. The CDR3 consists of 15 residues. Germline assignment: CDR1 SEHNR and CDR2 FQNEAQ (reference sequence). The CDR3 region has the DNA TGTGCCAGCAGCTTAACGGGGGGGAGGCTGGAGACCCAGTACTTC. The encoded protein is CASSLTGGRLETQYF.

This chain connects TRBV2 to TRBJ2-6; unclear D gene. Trimming pared 6 bases from V and 0 bases from J, leaving 6 bases between. The V gene's germline CDR1 is SNHLY and CDR2 FYNNEI. The CDR3 has 14 amino acids. CDR3 in DNA: TGTGCCAGCAGCCCCTACTCTGGGGCCAACGTCCTGACTTTC. It specifies CASSPYSGANVLTF. Based on the CDR3 plus reference TRBV2 and TRBJ2-6, the full variable domain is EPEVTQTPSHQVTQMGQEVILRCVPISNHLYFYWYRQILGQKVEFLVSFYNNEISEKSEIFDDQFSVERPDGSNFTLKIRSTKLEDSAMYFCASSPYSGANVLTFGAGSRLTVL.

The chain links TRBV9 to TRBJ2-3, with TRBD2 matching 7 bases. Germline V gene data show CDR1 as SGDLS and CDR2 as YYNGEE. V gave up 4 bases and J gave up 0 bases; unmatched junction bases: 8. The CDR3 loop spans 16 amino acids. The CDR3 nucleotides are TGTGCCAGCAGCCCTCGGGACTACCCTAGCACAGATACGCAGTATTTT. The encoded protein is CASSPRDYPSTDTQYF.

V is TRBV5-4 and J is TRBJ1-2, with 10 nucleotides matching TRBD1. V lost 7 bases, J lost 2 bases, and 5 bases stayed unmatched. Germline CDR1 SGHNT, CDR2 YYREEE (reference sequence). This CDR3 has 14 residues. The CDR3 DNA reads TGTGCCAGCCTGGGACAGGGGAGGAACTATGGCTACACCTTC. It is translated as CASLGQGRNYGYTF. The full variable domain, with the rest looked up from reference TRBV5-4 and TRBJ1-2, is ETGVTQSPTHLIKTRGQQVTLRCSSQSGHNTVSWYQQALGQGPQFIFQYYREEENGRGNFPPRFSGLQFPNYSSELNVNALELDDSALYLCASLGQGRNYGYTFGSGTRLTVV.

The V and J genes are TRBV6-2 or TRBV6-3 and TRBJ1-6, with 9 positions matching TRBD1. With V trimmed by 0 bases and J by 9 bases, 6 bases remained unmatched. Germline V gene lookup returns CDR1 MNHEY and CDR2 SVGEGT. The CDR3 runs to 16 residues. In DNA, the CDR3 is TGTGCCAGCAGTTACTCGAGGGACAGGGTCGTTTCACCCCTCCACTTT. Translation: CASSYSRDRVVSPLHF.

The chain recombines TRBV30 with TRBJ1-4; possible D gene TRBD1, 5 bases. This CDR3 has 15 residues. Trimming took 1 base from V and 4 from J, leaving 13 bases between them. CDR1 is GTSNPN and CDR2 is SVGIG in the germline V gene (reference sequence). As DNA, the CDR3 is TGTGCCTGGAGTGCGGGGGGGACGAATAATGAAAAACTGTTTTTT. Amino acid sequence: CAWSAGGTNNEKLFF.

This clone was recorded a few times. The rearrangement uses TRBV4-1 and TRBJ2-2; unclear D gene. Germline-derived CDR1 and CDR2 are MGHRA and YSYEKL. The CDR3 runs to 15 residues. V gave up 1 base and J gave up 2 bases, with 8 bases separating them. The CDR3 DNA is TGCGCCAGCAGCCAAGCCCTTACTAACACCGGGGAGCTGTTTTTT. This translates into CASSQALTNTGELFF.

The chain combines TRBV6-5 with TRBJ1-6, with a possible D match to TRBD1 (6 bases). This CDR3 has 16 residues. Germline CDR1 and CDR2: MNHEY and SVGAGI. Trimming shortened V by 0 bases and J by 10 bases, and 16 bases separated the two germline ends. The CDR3 DNA reads TGTGCCAGCAGTTACTCGATAGGGGGGGCACAATCACCCCTCCACTTT. Its protein is CASSYSIGGAQSPLHF.

The chain uses TRBV10-1 and TRBJ2-1; D call uncertain. The germline V gene encodes CDR1 WNHNN and CDR2 SYGVQD (reference sequence). The CDR3 sequence is 12 residues long. The V end was cut by 3 bases, the J end by 3 bases, with 3 bases between. As DNA, the CDR3 is TGCGCCAGCAGTGATCGCTACAATGAGCAGTTCTTC. As protein: CASSDRYNEQFF.